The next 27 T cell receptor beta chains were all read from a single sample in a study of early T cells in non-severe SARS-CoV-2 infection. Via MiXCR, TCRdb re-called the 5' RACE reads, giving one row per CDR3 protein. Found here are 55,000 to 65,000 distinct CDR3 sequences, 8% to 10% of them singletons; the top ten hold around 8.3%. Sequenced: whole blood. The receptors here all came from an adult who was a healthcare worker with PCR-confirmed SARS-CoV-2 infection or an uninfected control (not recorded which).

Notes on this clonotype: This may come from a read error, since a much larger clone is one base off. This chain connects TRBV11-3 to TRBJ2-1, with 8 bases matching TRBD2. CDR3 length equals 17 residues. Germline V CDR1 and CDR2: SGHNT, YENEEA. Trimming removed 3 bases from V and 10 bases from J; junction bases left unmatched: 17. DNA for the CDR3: TGTGCCAGCAGCTTGGGTGGCGCGACTAGCGAGACGTCCGAGCAGTTCTTC. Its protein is CASSLGGATSETSEQFF.

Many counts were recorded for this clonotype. The CDR3, as DNA: TGCGCCAGCAGTGAGCCTGAGGGACTAGCGGGAGTAAGGCCCAATGAGCAGTTCTTC. Translating gives CASSEPEGLAGVRPNEQFF. The V and J genes are TRBV10-2 and TRBJ2-1, with TRBD2 matching over 14 bases. V lost 2 bases and J lost 6; bases outside the gene matches: 12. The germline V gene encodes CDR1 WSHSY and CDR2 SAAADI. The CDR3 loop spans 19 amino acids.

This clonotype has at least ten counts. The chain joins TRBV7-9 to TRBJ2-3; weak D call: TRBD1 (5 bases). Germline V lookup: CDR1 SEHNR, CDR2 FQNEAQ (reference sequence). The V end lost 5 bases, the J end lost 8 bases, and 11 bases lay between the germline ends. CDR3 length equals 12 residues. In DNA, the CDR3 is TGTGCCAGCAGCCAGCTAGGGGCTACGCAGTATTTT. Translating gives CASSQLGATQYF.

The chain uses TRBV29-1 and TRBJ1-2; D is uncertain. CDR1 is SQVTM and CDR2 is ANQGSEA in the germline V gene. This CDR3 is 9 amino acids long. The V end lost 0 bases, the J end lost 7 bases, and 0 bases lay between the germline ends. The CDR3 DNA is TGCAGCGTTGAAGATGGCTACACCTTC. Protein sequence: CSVEDGYTF.

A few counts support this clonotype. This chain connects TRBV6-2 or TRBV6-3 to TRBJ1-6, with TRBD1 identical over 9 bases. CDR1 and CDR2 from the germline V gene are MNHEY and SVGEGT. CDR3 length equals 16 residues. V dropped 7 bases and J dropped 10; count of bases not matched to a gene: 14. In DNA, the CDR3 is TGTGCCAGCAAAAAAACCCCACAGGGGGCAAACTCACCCCTCCACTTT. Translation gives CASKKTPQGANSPLHF.

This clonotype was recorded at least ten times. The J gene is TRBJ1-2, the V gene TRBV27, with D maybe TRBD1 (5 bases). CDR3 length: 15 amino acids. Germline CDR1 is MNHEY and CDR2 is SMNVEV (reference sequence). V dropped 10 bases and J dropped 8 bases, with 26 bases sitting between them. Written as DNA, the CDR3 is TGTGCCACCTGGGGACCCGAAGCCACTCGAGGGGGCTACACCTTC. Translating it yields CATWGPEATRGGYTF.

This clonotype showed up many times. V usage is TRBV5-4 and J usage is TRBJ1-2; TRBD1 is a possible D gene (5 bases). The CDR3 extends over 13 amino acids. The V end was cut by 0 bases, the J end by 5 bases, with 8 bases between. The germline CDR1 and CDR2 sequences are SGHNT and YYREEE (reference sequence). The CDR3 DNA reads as TGTGCCAGCAGCTTGGAGGCAGGGTATGGCTACACCTTC. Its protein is CASSLEAGYGYTF.

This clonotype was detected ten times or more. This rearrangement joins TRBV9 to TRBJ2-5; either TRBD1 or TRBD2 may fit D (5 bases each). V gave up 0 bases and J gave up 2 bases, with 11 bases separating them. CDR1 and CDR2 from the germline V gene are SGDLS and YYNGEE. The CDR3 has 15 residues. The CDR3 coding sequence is TGTGCCAGCAGCGTAGGACGGGGCTTGCAAGAGACCCAGTACTTC. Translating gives CASSVGRGLQETQYF.

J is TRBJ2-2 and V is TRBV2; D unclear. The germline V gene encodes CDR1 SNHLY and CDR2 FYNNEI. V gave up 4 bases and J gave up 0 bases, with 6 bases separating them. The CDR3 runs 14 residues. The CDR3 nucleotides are TGTGCCAGCAGTGGGAGATCGAACACCGGGGAGCTGTTTTTT. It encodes CASSGRSNTGELFF.

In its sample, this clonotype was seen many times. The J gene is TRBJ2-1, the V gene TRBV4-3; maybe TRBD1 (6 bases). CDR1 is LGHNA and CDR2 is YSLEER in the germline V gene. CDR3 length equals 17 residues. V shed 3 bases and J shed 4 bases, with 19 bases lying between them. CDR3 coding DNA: TGCGCCAGCAGCCAGGAAATGGTGGGGGCCAAATACAATGAGCAGTTCTTC. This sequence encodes CASSQEMVGAKYNEQFF.

DNA for the CDR3: TGTGCCAGCAGCCGACGTTCAGACAGGACATACGAGCAGTACTTC. The encoded protein is CASSRRSDRTYEQYF. The chain uses TRBV7-8 and TRBJ2-7; a possible D gene is TRBD1 (6 bases). The V end was cut by 5 bases, the J end by 4 bases, with 18 bases between. The CDR3 consists of 15 residues. Germline CDR1 and CDR2: SGHVS and FQNEAQ.

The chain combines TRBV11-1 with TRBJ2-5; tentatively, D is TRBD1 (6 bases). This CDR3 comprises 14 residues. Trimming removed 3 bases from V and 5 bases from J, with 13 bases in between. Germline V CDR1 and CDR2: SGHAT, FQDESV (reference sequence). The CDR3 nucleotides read TGTGCCAGCAGCTTGGGCCAGGGGATGGAGACCCAGTACTTC. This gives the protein CASSLGQGMETQYF.

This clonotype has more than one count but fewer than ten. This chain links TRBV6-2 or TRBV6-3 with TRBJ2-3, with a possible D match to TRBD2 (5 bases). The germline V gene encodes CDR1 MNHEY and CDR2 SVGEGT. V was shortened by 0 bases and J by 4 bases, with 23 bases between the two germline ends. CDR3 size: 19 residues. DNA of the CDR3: TGTGCCAGCAGTTACTCGGAAAGGAGGTCATTCCTTCGGTCAGATACGCAGTATTTT. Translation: CASSYSERRSFLRSDTQYF.

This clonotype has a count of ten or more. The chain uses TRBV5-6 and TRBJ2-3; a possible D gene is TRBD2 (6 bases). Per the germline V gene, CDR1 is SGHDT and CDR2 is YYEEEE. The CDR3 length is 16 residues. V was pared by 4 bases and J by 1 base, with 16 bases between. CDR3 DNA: TGTGCCAGCAGCCCCGCTACTAGCCGGGGCACAGATACGCAGTATTTT. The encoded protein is CASSPATSRGTDTQYF.

CDR3 residues: CASSVAPSGRALAYNEQFF. The CDR3 DNA reads TGTGCCAGCAGCGTAGCCCCCAGCGGGAGGGCCCTCGCCTACAATGAGCAGTTCTTC. This chain uses TRBV9 with TRBJ2-1; 10 positions agree with TRBD2. CDR1 is SGDLS and CDR2 is YYNGEE in the germline V gene. The CDR3 loop spans 19 amino acids. With 0 bases clipped from V and 2 bases from J, the junction kept 11 bases outside the gene matches.

The CDR3 sequence is CASSQVTSGEQFF. The CDR3 DNA follows: TGTGCCAGCAGCCAAGTGACTAGCGGTGAGCAGTTCTTC. The chain links TRBV3-1 to TRBJ2-1; 9 bases are a match to TRBD2. The CDR3 has 13 amino acids. CDR1 is LGHDT and CDR2 is YNNKEL in the germline V gene (reference sequence). V was pared by 1 base and J by 9 bases, with 1 base of the junction left unmatched.

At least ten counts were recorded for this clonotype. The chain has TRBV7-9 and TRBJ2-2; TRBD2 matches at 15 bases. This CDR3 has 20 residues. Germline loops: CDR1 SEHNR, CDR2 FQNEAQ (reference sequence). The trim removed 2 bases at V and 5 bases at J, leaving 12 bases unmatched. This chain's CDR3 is CASSLMGLAGGPTRTGELFF. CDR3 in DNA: TGTGCCAGCAGCTTAATGGGACTAGCGGGAGGCCCGACTCGGACCGGGGAGCTGTTTTTT. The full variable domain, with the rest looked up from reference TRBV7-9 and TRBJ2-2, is DTGVSQNPRHKITKRGQNVTFRCDPISEHNRLYWYRQTLGQGPEFLTYFQNEAQLEKSRLLSDRFSAERPKGSFSTLEIQRTEQGDSAMYLCASSLMGLAGGPTRTGELFFGEGSRLTVL.

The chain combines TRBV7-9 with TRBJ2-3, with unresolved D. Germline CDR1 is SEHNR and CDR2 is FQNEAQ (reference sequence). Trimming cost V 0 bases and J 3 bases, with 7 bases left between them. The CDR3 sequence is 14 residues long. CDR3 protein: CASSLALVTDTQYF. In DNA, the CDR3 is TGTGCCAGCAGCTTAGCGTTGGTGACAGATACGCAGTATTTT.

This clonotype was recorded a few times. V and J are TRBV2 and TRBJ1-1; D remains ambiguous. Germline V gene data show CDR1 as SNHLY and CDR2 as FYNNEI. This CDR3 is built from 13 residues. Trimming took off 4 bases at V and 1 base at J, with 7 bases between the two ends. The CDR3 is CASSGEGNTEAFF. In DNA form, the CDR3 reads TGTGCCAGCAGTGGAGAGGGGAACACTGAAGCTTTCTTT.

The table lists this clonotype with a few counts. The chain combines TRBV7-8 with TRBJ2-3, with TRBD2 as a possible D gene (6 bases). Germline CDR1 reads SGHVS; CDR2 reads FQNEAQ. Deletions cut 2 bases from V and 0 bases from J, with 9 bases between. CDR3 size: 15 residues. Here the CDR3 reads CASSLRESSTDTQYF. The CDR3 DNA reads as TGTGCCAGCAGCTTACGGGAGTCTAGCACAGATACGCAGTATTTT.

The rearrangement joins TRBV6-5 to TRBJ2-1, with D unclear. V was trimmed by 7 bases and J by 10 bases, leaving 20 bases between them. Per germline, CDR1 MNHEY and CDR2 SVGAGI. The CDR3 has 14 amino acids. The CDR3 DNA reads TGTGCCAGCACCTCAGCCGGGCGCAGCGTCGAGCAGTTCTTC. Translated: CASTSAGRSVEQFF.

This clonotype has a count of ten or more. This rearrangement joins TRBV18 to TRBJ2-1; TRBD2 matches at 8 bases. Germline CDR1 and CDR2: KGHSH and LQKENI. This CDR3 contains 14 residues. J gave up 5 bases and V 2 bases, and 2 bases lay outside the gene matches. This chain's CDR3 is CASSPGTRDNEQFF. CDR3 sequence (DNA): TGTGCCAGCTCACCAGGGACTAGAGACAATGAGCAGTTCTTC.

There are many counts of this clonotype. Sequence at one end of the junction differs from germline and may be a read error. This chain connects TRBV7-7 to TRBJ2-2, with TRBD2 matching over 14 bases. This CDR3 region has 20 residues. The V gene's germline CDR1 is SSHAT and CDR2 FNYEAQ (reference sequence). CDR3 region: CASSSPGLAGGSANTGELFF. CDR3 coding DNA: TGTGCTAGCAGCTCCCCAGGACTAGCGGGAGGATCCGCGAACACCGGGGAGCTGTTTTTT.

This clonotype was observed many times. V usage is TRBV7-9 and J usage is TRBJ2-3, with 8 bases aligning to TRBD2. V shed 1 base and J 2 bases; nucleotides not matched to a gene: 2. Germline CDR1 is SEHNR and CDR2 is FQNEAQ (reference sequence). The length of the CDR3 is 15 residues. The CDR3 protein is CASSLERENTDTQYF. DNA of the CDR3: TGTGCCAGCAGCTTAGAGCGGGAGAACACAGATACGCAGTATTTT.

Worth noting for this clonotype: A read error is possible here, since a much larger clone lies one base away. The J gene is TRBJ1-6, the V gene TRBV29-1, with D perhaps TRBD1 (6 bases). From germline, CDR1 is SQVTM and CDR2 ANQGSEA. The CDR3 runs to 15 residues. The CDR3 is CSVTFTGTNNSSLHF. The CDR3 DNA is TGCAGCGTTACCTTTACAGGGACCAATAATTCATCCCTCCACTTT.

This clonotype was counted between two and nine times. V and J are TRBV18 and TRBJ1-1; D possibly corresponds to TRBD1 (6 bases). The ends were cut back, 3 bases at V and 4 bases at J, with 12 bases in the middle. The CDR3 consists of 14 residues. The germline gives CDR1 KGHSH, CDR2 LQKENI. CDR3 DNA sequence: TGTGCCAGCTCACCGGGGAGGGGGGGCACTGAAGCTTTCTTT. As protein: CASSPGRGGTEAFF.

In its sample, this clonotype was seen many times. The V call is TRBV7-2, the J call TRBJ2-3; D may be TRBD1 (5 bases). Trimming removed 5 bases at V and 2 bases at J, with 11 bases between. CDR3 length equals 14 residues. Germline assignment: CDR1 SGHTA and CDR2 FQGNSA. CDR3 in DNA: TGTGCCAGCAGCCGCCGACAGAACACAGATACGCAGTATTTT. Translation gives CASSRRQNTDTQYF. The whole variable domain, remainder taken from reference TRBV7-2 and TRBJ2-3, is GAGVSQSPSNKVTEKGKDVELRCDPISGHTALYWYRQSLGQGLEFLIYFQGNSAPDKSGLPSDRFSAERTGGSVSTLTIQRTQQEDSAVYLCASSRRQNTDTQYFGPGTRLTVL.